The next 15 T cell receptor beta chains were all read from a single sample in a study of shared clonotypes between healthy human individuals. Assay used: immunoSEQ multiplex PCR; TCRdb lists only in-frame clones, some missing. The profile shows about 2,500,000 clones, roughly nine tenths of them singletons. Sequences were obtained from naive CD4+ T cells sorted from blood. Subset denoted: CD45RA+ positively selected. The receptors here all came from a man aged 18 to 30 in good health.

The rearrangement joins TRBV9 to TRBJ1-6, with 8 bases identical to TRBD1. Per germline, CDR1 SGDLS and CDR2 YYNGEE. There are 16 residues in the CDR3. The trim removed 4 bases at V and 10 bases at J, leaving 13 bases unmatched. CDR3 nucleotide sequence: TGTGCCAGCAGCAAGACAGGGGTTGAGATTTTGTCACCCCTCCACTTT. It specifies CASSKTGVEILSPLHF.

The rearrangement uses TRBV2 and TRBJ1-6; possibly TRBD1 for D (5 bases). The CDR3 is 13 amino acids. Germline CDR1 reads SNHLY; CDR2 reads FYNNEI. V was trimmed by 6 bases and J by 8 bases, leaving 11 bases between them. As DNA, the CDR3 is TGTGCCAGCAGGAAGGTAGGGGATTCACCCCTCCACTTT. Translation: CASRKVGDSPLHF. The variable domain in full, with the rest retrieved from reference TRBV2 and TRBJ1-6, is EPEVTQTPSHQVTQMGQEVILRCVPISNHLYFYWYRQILGQKVEFLVSFYNNEISEKSEIFDDQFSVERPDGSNFTLKIRSTKLEDSAMYFCASRKVGDSPLHFGNGTRLTVT.

The rearrangement links TRBV4-3 to TRBJ1-1; D is uncertain. Germline V gives CDR1 LGHNA, CDR2 YSLEER. The V end lost 1 base, the J end lost 1 base, and 7 bases lay between the germline ends. The CDR3 spans 14 residues. The DNA for the CDR3 is TGCGCCAGCAGCCAAGCTGAATGGAACACTGAAGCTTTCTTT. Translating gives CASSQAEWNTEAFF.

V and J are TRBV5-4 and TRBJ1-1, with TRBD1 matching 7 bases. The V gene's germline CDR1 is SGHNT and CDR2 YYREEE (reference sequence). J gave up 1 base and V 7 bases, and 7 bases lay outside the gene matches. There are 14 residues in the CDR3. CDR3 in amino acids: CASCDRVGNTEAFF. In DNA form, the CDR3 reads TGTGCCAGCTGCGACAGGGTAGGGAACACTGAAGCTTTCTTT.

V gene TRBV30 combines with J gene TRBJ1-1; D remains ambiguous. The CDR3 extends over 8 amino acids. The V end lost 7 bases, the J end lost 10 bases, and 7 bases lay between the germline ends. From germline, CDR1 is GTSNPN and CDR2 SVGIG (reference sequence). In nucleotides, the CDR3 is TGTGCCTCCCCGCGAGCTTTCTTT. Its protein is CASPRAFF.

The rearrangement links TRBV18 to TRBJ2-1; perhaps TRBD1 as D (6 bases). The CDR3 sequence is 15 residues long. Germline CDR1 and CDR2: KGHSH and LQKENI. Trimming shortened V by 3 bases and J by 9 bases, and 18 bases separated the two germline ends. CDR3 amino acids: CASSPPAGAAGEQFF. The CDR3 DNA reads TGTGCCAGCTCACCCCCGGCAGGGGCGGCTGGTGAGCAGTTCTTC.

The chain has TRBV15 and TRBJ1-4, with 9 bases that match TRBD1. The germline CDR1 and CDR2 sequences are LNHNV and YYDKDF (reference sequence). This CDR3 spans 15 amino acids. V trimming: 5 bases; J trimming: 3 bases; junction bases outside the gene matches: 4. CDR3 sequence: CATSADRGANEKLFF. CDR3 DNA: TGTGCCACCAGCGCGGACAGGGGAGCTAATGAAAAACTGTTTTTT.

The genes are TRBV2 and TRBJ1-6; TRBD1 aligns across 10 bases. The V gene's germline CDR1 is SNHLY and CDR2 FYNNEI. Trimming took 5 bases from V and 7 from J; bases not matched to a gene: 8. This CDR3 has 16 amino acids. The CDR3: CASSPSTGGWNSPLHF. Here the CDR3 DNA reads TGTGCCAGCAGTCCTTCGACAGGGGGCTGGAATTCACCCCTCCACTTT.

The chain is built from TRBV10-3 and TRBJ2-4; 7 bases match TRBD1. This CDR3 has 12 amino acids. The V gene's germline CDR1 is ENHRY and CDR2 SYGVKD. Losses at the gene ends were 6 bases for V and 7 bases for J; bases not matched to a gene: 3. The CDR3: CAISGTENIQYF. As DNA, the CDR3 is TGTGCCATCAGCGGGACAGAGAACATTCAGTACTTC.

V gene TRBV4-2 combines with J gene TRBJ2-1, with TRBD2 matching over 9 bases. CDR1 is LGHNA and CDR2 is YNFKEQ in the germline V gene. The CDR3 has 15 residues. V shed 5 bases, J shed 2 bases, and the junction held 4 bases outside the gene matches. In DNA, the CDR3 is TGTGCCAGCAGCGGGGCTAGCGGGGCCTACAATGAGCAGTTCTTC. It is translated as CASSGASGAYNEQFF.

This clone was observed once. The chain is built from TRBV7-2 and TRBJ2-5; weak D call: TRBD2 (5 bases). The CDR3 is 14 residues long. Looked up from germline, CDR1 is SGHTA and CDR2 is FQGNSA. Trimming took 1 base from V and 4 from J, leaving 10 bases between them. DNA for the CDR3: TGTGCCAGCAGCTTAGTTTACGGGGTAGAGACCCAGTACTTC. Its protein product is CASSLVYGVETQYF.

The chain combines TRBV19 with TRBJ1-6; TRBD1 matches at 8 bases. This CDR3 spans 14 amino acids. Germline V CDR1 and CDR2: LNHDA, SQIVND (reference sequence). V was clipped by 7 bases and J by 7 bases; unmatched bases: 6. The CDR3 sequence: CASTSDRENSPLHF. The CDR3 DNA is TGTGCCAGTACCTCGGACAGGGAAAATTCACCCCTCCACTTT.

The rearrangement links TRBV7-2 to TRBJ2-5; 10 bases fit TRBD2. The germline V gene has CDR1 SGHTA and CDR2 FQGNSA. V was pared by 4 bases and J by 1 base, with 3 bases of the junction left unmatched. This CDR3 is 15 amino acids long. The CDR3 protein is CASSYTSGAQETQYF. The CDR3 DNA sequence: TGTGCCAGCAGCTACACTAGCGGGGCCCAAGAGACCCAGTACTTC.

V is TRBV9 and J is TRBJ2-7, with unresolved D. Germline V lookup: CDR1 SGDLS, CDR2 YYNGEE. There are 14 residues in the CDR3. The V end was cut by 0 bases, the J end by 0 bases, with 7 bases between. The CDR3 DNA reads as TGTGCCAGCAGCGTAGACCCCCGCTCCTACGAGCAGTACTTC. This translates into CASSVDPRSYEQYF.

The V gene is TRBV28, the J gene TRBJ1-2, with 7 positions matching TRBD1. Germline CDR1 reads MDHEN; CDR2 reads SYDVKM. This CDR3 contains 14 residues. The V and J ends lost 6 bases and 7 bases, in that order; junction bases with no gene match: 11. The CDR3 nucleotides read TGTGCCAGCAGGGTGACAGGGTCTACGGGTGGCTACACCTTC. Translating it yields CASRVTGSTGGYTF.